The 9 T cell receptor beta chains in this list originate from one sample, sequenced in a study of blood T cells in healthy people across ages (dated by TCRdb to about 2015). Library preparation was by 5' RACE. The second PCR ran for roughly 7 to 11 cycles and used a J-beta primer mix along with a sample-barcoded 5' primer. TCRdb reprocessing: public reads trimmed at Q25 with fastp, clones called with MiXCR, in-frame beta chains kept. Each record represents a unique CDR3 protein, reported with the most common genes and DNA among its rows. Counted in this sample were around 1,800,000 distinct CDR3 sequences; around 42% of them appeared once. Under 25% of the sample lies in the top ten. The sequencing sample was made of blood. Every receptor here comes from a human donor in good health.

This clonotype was recorded a few times. J is TRBJ2-7 and V is TRBV7-9, with no clear D. The length of the CDR3 is 12 residues. CDR1 is SEHNR, CDR2 FQNEAQ, per germline (reference sequence). V lost 4 bases and J lost 5, with 9 bases in between. CDR3 sequence reads: CASSSDWDEQYF. CDR3 nucleotides: TGTGCCAGCAGCTCCGACTGGGACGAGCAGTACTTC.

The rearrangement joins TRBV28 to TRBJ1-2; D unresolved. The CDR3 covers 15 residues. The germline V and J ends were trimmed by 8 bases and 6 bases, with 22 bases remaining between them. The germline V gene encodes CDR1 MDHEN and CDR2 SYDVKM. The CDR3 loop is CASGYAPVKVDGYTF. DNA of the CDR3: TGTGCCAGCGGATATGCGCCGGTCAAAGTAGATGGCTACACCTTC.

Worth noting for this clonotype: At one end, the junction sequence differs from germline, possibly due to a read error. The J gene is TRBJ2-5, the V gene TRBV6-5, with D uncertain. Germline V gene lookup returns CDR1 MNHEY and CDR2 SVGAGI. The length of the CDR3 is 13 residues. CDR3 in DNA: TGTGCCGGCAGGATAGGAACGATGGAGACCCAGTACTTC. This encodes CAGRIGTMETQYF.

The chain combines TRBV7-2 with TRBJ2-5, with D perhaps given as TRBD1 or TRBD2 (5 bases each). The V end lost 1 base, the J end lost 2 bases, and 20 bases lay between the germline ends. In germline, CDR1 is SGHTA, CDR2 FQGNSA. This CDR3 contains 18 residues. The CDR3 sequence: CASSLGPRGALTQETQYF. The CDR3 DNA reads TGTGCCAGCAGCTTAGGACCGAGAGGGGCCCTAACTCAAGAGACCCAGTACTTC.

In this sample, this clonotype turned up once. V and J are TRBV20-1 and TRBJ2-5; tentative D call: TRBD1 (7 bases). Trimming took off 5 bases at V and 4 bases at J, with 14 bases between the two ends. Germline V gene lookup returns CDR1 DFQATT and CDR2 SNEGSKA (reference sequence). CDR3 size: 13 residues. The CDR3 sequence: CSAGRQGGETQYF. CDR3 sequence (DNA): TGCAGTGCTGGGAGACAGGGAGGAGAGACCCAGTACTTC.

The CDR3 region has the DNA TGTGCCAGCAGCACCCCGATGGGGACTGAAGCTTTCTTT. This gives the protein CASSTPMGTEAFF. The rearrangement links TRBV5-4 to TRBJ1-1; no clear D gene. CDR3 length: 13 residues. Germline CDR1 and CDR2: SGHNT and YYREEE (reference sequence). Deletions cut 4 bases from V and 5 bases from J, with 12 bases between.

Here the CDR3 DNA reads TGTGCCAGCAGCCGGGGACAGTTTGGCTACACCTTC. This encodes CASSRGQFGYTF. This chain uses TRBV11-1 with TRBJ1-2; 7 nucleotides align to TRBD1. CDR1 SGHAT and CDR2 FQDESV come from the germline V gene (reference sequence). The CDR3 has 12 residues. The V segment lost 5 bases and the J segment 7 bases; nucleotides outside the gene matches: 4.

The J gene is TRBJ2-1, the V gene TRBV5-5; D perhaps matches TRBD2 (6 bases). The end of the DNA is better explained by TRBJ2-7, so the J call may be wrong. In germline, CDR1 is SGHKS, CDR2 YYEKEE (reference sequence). The CDR3 runs to 16 residues. This CDR3 reads CASSSLAVLSYNEQYF. Written as DNA, the CDR3 is TGTGCCAGCAGCTCATTAGCGGTTCTCTCCTACAATGAGCAGTACTTC.

The rearrangement joins TRBV4-1 to TRBJ2-2; possibly TRBD2 for D (6 bases). CDR3 length: 16 amino acids. V shed 4 bases and J shed 3 bases, with 15 bases lying between them. CDR1 and CDR2 (germline): MGHRA, YSYEKL. The CDR3 bases are TGCGCCAGCAGCCCAAGTACCGGACTATACACCGGGGAGCTGTTTTTT. It specifies CASSPSTGLYTGELFF.